Below are 30 T cell receptor beta chains sequenced from a single sample in a study of blood T cell repertoires in COVID-19. Profiling relied on immunoSEQ multiplex PCR, and the TCRdb table lists in-frame clones only, not all of them. The data show 280,000 or so clones, 83% seen once. The sequencing input was peripheral blood. The receptors shown here come from a woman aged 50 to 60 who had recovered from COVID-19.

This rearrangement joins TRBV29-1 to TRBJ1-2; perhaps TRBD1 as D (5 bases). CDR1 and CDR2 (germline): SQVTM, ANQGSEA. The CDR3 runs 16 residues. V was pared by 0 bases and J by 0 bases, with 14 bases between. This CDR3 is CSVEDHRQGPNYGYTF. The DNA for the CDR3 is TGCAGCGTTGAAGATCACCGGCAGGGCCCTAACTATGGCTACACCTTC.

This rearrangement joins TRBV19 to TRBJ1-5; 8 positions match TRBD1. Trimming removed 5 bases from V and 5 bases from J; junction bases left unmatched: 2. Germline values: CDR1 LNHDA, CDR2 SQIVND (reference sequence). The CDR3 spans 13 residues. The CDR3 coding sequence is TGTGCCAGTAGTTACAGGGGGGATCAGCCCCAGCATTTT. Its protein product is CASSYRGDQPQHF.

V and J are TRBV7-6 and TRBJ2-5, with 10 bases identical to TRBD2. V trimming: 4 bases; J trimming: 5 bases; junction bases outside the gene matches: 10. The germline gives CDR1 SGHVS, CDR2 FNYEAQ. The CDR3 length is 16 residues. This chain's CDR3 is CASSSLVAGGGETQYF. CDR3 coding DNA: TGTGCCAGCAGCTCCCTCGTAGCGGGGGGCGGGGAGACCCAGTACTTC.

The CDR3 loop reads CSVNPGTSNEQFF. CDR3 DNA sequence: TGCAGCGTCAACCCCGGGACTAGCAATGAGCAGTTCTTC. The V gene is TRBV29-1, the J gene TRBJ2-1; 8 positions agree with TRBD2. CDR3 length: 13 residues. Germline V gene sequence: CDR1 SQVTM, CDR2 ANQGSEA. V was clipped by 6 bases and J by 6 bases; unmatched bases: 7.

This clone was seen a single time. The CDR3 reads CASSVDPRQGYGYTF. CDR3 sequence (DNA): TGTGCCAGCAGCGTAGACCCCCGACAGGGCTATGGCTACACCTTC. J is TRBJ1-2 and V is TRBV9; 7 nucleotides match TRBD1. V dropped 0 bases and J dropped 4; count of bases not matched to a gene: 6. There are 15 residues in the CDR3. Germline values: CDR1 SGDLS, CDR2 YYNGEE.

J is TRBJ1-3 and V is TRBV3-1 (or the pseudogene TRBV3-2); TRBD1 matches 11 bases. V lost 3 bases, J lost 6 bases, and 1 base stayed unmatched. This CDR3 is 14 amino acids long. From germline, CDR1 is LGHDT and CDR2 YNNKEL (reference sequence). The CDR3 coding sequence is TGTGCCAGCAGCCACGGACAGGGGGCAAACACCATATATTTT. As protein: CASSHGQGANTIYF.

As to this clone: This sample also contains other DNA sequences that code for the same CDR3. V is TRBV11-2 and J is TRBJ2-5, with 7 nucleotides matching TRBD2. In germline, CDR1 is SGHAT, CDR2 FQNNGV. V lost 4 bases to trimming and J lost 2 bases; unmatched junction nucleotides: 1. The length of the CDR3 is 13 residues. CDR3 bases: TGTGCCAGCAGCTCGGGACTACAAGAGACCCAGTACTTC. Translating it yields CASSSGLQETQYF.

Only one count was recorded for this clone. The V gene is TRBV9, the J gene TRBJ2-7; 7 nucleotides match TRBD1. This CDR3 contains 15 residues. V lost 4 bases, J lost 2 bases, and 9 bases stayed unmatched. Germline lookup yields CDR1 SGDLS and CDR2 YYNGEE. The CDR3 DNA reads TGTGCCAGCAGCCTAGGGGGCGCCGATCCCTACGAGCAGTACTTC. This encodes CASSLGGADPYEQYF.

The V and J genes are TRBV6-5 and TRBJ1-5; the D is unclear. The CDR3 length is 15 residues. Germline V gene lookup returns CDR1 MNHEY and CDR2 SVGAGI. V lost 6 bases, J lost 0 bases, and 12 bases lay in between. CDR3 residues: CASRPDGYSNQPQHF. In DNA form, the CDR3 reads TGTGCCAGCAGGCCCGACGGGTATAGCAATCAGCCCCAGCATTTT.

The rearrangement uses TRBV5-1 and TRBJ2-1; the D gene is possibly TRBD2 (6 bases). The germline gives CDR1 SGHRS, CDR2 YFSETQ. The CDR3 consists of 15 residues. V lost 4 bases and J 6 bases, leaving 17 bases between the germline ends. Here the CDR3 reads CASSPEAAGSNEQFF. The CDR3 bases are TGCGCCAGCAGCCCCGAGGCGGCGGGAAGCAATGAGCAGTTCTTC. Based on the CDR3 plus reference TRBV5-1 and TRBJ2-1, the full variable domain is KAGVTQTPRYLIKTRGQQVTLSCSPISGHRSVSWYQQTPGQGLQFLFEYFSETQRNKGNFPGRFSGRQFSNSRSEMNVSTLELGDSALYLCASSPEAAGSNEQFFGPGTRLTVL.

The chain employs TRBV28 and TRBJ1-2, with TRBD1 identical over 10 bases. Germline V gene lookup returns CDR1 MDHEN and CDR2 SYDVKM. The ends lost 2 bases at V and 8 bases at J; junction bases unmatched: 11. The CDR3 extends over 16 amino acids. The CDR3 region is CASSLVWGTGARGYTF. DNA of the CDR3: TGTGCCAGCAGTTTAGTTTGGGGGACAGGGGCGCGAGGCTACACCTTC.

This clone showed up just once. The rearrangement uses TRBV25-1 and TRBJ1-6; possibly TRBD1 for D (5 bases). The CDR3 consists of 14 residues. Germline CDR1 reads MGHDK; CDR2 reads SYGVNS. Trimming stripped 3 bases from V and 9 bases from J, with 12 bases between. CDR3 sequence: CASSDAGVTSPLHF. CDR3 in DNA: TGTGCCAGCAGTGATGCGGGGGTTACTTCACCCCTCCACTTT.

V is TRBV11-3 and J is TRBJ2-5, with D perhaps matching TRBD2 (5 bases). The CDR3 contains 13 residues. V shed 5 bases and J shed 4 bases, with 11 bases lying between them. Germline V gene data show CDR1 as SGHNT and CDR2 as YENEEA. CDR3 protein: CASSLLLGETQYF. DNA for the CDR3: TGTGCCAGCAGCCTCCTACTAGGAGAGACCCAGTACTTC.

This rearrangement joins TRBV2 to TRBJ2-6, with 7 bases identical to TRBD1. This CDR3 has 16 residues. Looked up from germline, CDR1 is SNHLY and CDR2 is FYNNEI. The J segment lost 0 bases and the V segment lost 6 bases, leaving 5 bases of the junction unmatched. The chain's CDR3 is CASSTGQYSGANVLTF. The CDR3 DNA is TGTGCCAGCAGCACGGGACAGTACTCTGGGGCCAACGTCCTGACTTTC. Drawing the rest from reference TRBV2 and TRBJ2-6, the complete variable domain is EPEVTQTPSHQVTQMGQEVILRCVPISNHLYFYWYRQILGQKVEFLVSFYNNEISEKSEIFDDQFSVERPDGSNFTLKIRSTKLEDSAMYFCASSTGQYSGANVLTFGAGSRLTVL.

Comment on this clone: Other DNA sequences in the sample encode the same CDR3. V and J are TRBV12-3 or TRBV12-4 and TRBJ2-2, with TRBD1 as a possible D gene (6 bases). This CDR3 spans 13 amino acids. Trimming stripped 3 bases from V and 5 bases from J, with 7 bases between. In DNA, the CDR3 is TGTGCCAGCAGTTTTCAGGGGACCGGGGAGCTGTTTTTT. It yields the protein CASSFQGTGELFF.

CDR3 protein: CASGTEGTYNEQFF. The CDR3 nucleotides are TGCGCCAGCGGTACTGAGGGAACCTACAATGAGCAGTTCTTC. V is TRBV5-1 and J is TRBJ2-1, with D perhaps matching TRBD2 (5 bases). The CDR3 is 14 residues long. The germline CDR1 and CDR2 sequences are SGHRS and YFSETQ. V gave up 7 bases and J gave up 2 bases, with 13 bases separating them.

V usage is TRBV9 and J usage is TRBJ2-7, with 8 bases that match TRBD2. The CDR3 contains 12 residues. The germline V gene encodes CDR1 SGDLS and CDR2 YYNGEE. Trimming removed 3 bases from V and 4 bases from J; junction bases left unmatched: 0. CDR3 sequence reads: CASSGGGYEQYF. The CDR3 nucleotides read TGTGCCAGCAGCGGCGGGGGGTACGAGCAGTACTTC.

This clone occurred once. The rearrangement links TRBV7-2 to TRBJ1-1, with D unclear. The V end lost 3 bases, the J end lost 1 base, and 9 bases lay between the germline ends. Germline values: CDR1 SGHTA, CDR2 FQGNSA. The CDR3 contains 14 residues. The chain's CDR3 is CASSLVGGNTEAFF. CDR3 DNA sequence: TGTGCCAGCAGCTTGGTGGGAGGGAACACTGAAGCTTTCTTT.

This clone was observed once. The chain couples TRBV6-2 or TRBV6-3 to TRBJ1-1, with D unclear. This CDR3 has 12 amino acids. Germline V gene lookup returns CDR1 MNHEY and CDR2 SVGEGT. V was clipped by 5 bases and J by 4 bases, with 8 bases between them. Written as DNA, the CDR3 is TGTGCCAGCAGTCTGGCGGTCACTGAAGCTTTCTTT. Translation gives CASSLAVTEAFF.

This clone has just a few counts. The rearrangement joins TRBV5-1 to TRBJ1-2; 7 nucleotides agree with TRBD1. Per the germline V gene, CDR1 is SGHRS and CDR2 is YFSETQ. V lost 5 bases to trimming and J lost 8 bases; unmatched junction nucleotides: 9. The length of the CDR3 is 13 residues. In nucleotides, the CDR3 is TGCGCCAGCAGGATAGGGGGCGAAGACGGCTACACCTTC. Translated, it gives CASRIGGEDGYTF.

The genes are TRBV28 and TRBJ1-2, with TRBD1 matching 12 bases. With V trimmed by 6 bases and J by 2 bases, 7 bases remained unmatched. In germline, CDR1 is MDHEN, CDR2 SYDVKM. The CDR3 is made up of 16 amino acids. The CDR3 loop reads CASRQRGQGANYGYTF. CDR3 DNA sequence: TGTGCCAGCAGGCAAAGGGGACAGGGGGCGAACTATGGCTACACCTTC.

A single count supports this clone. The V call is TRBV6-5, the J call TRBJ2-2, with TRBD2 identical over 7 bases. The V and J ends lost 5 bases and 2 bases, in that order; junction bases with no gene match: 5. Germline V gene lookup returns CDR1 MNHEY and CDR2 SVGAGI. The CDR3 covers 15 residues. The CDR3: CASSLPAGNTGELFF. CDR3 bases: TGTGCCAGCAGTCTTCCAGCGGGAAACACCGGGGAGCTGTTTTTT.

The V call is TRBV5-6, the J call TRBJ2-7, with D possibly matching TRBD1 (5 bases). Germline V lookup: CDR1 SGHDT, CDR2 YYEEEE. With 0 bases removed from V and 0 bases from J, the gap between germline ends came to 16 bases. The CDR3 sequence is 17 residues long. CDR3 in amino acids: CASSLARQGWVSYEQYF. CDR3 nucleotides: TGTGCCAGCAGCTTGGCCCGCCAGGGTTGGGTCTCCTACGAGCAGTACTTC.

The chain recombines TRBV7-2 with TRBJ2-3; 11 bases agree with TRBD2. The CDR3 extends over 18 amino acids. The germline gives CDR1 SGHTA, CDR2 FQGNSA. J gave up 6 bases and V 4 bases, and 15 bases lay outside the gene matches. DNA for the CDR3: TGTGCCAGCAGCTCCGGGACTAGCGGAACGTTAGGATGGGATACGCAGTATTTT. It encodes CASSSGTSGTLGWDTQYF.

The chain couples TRBV19 to TRBJ1-5, with D maybe TRBD1 (6 bases). The CDR3 covers 16 residues. V gave up 3 bases and J gave up 9 bases, with 21 bases separating them. Germline CDR1 LNHDA, CDR2 SQIVND (reference sequence). In nucleotides, the CDR3 is TGTGCCAGTAGTATCGTTGCGGACAGCACTGGGAGGCCCCAGCATTTT. Translating it yields CASSIVADSTGRPQHF.

The rearrangement joins TRBV5-1 to TRBJ2-3, with D possibly TRBD1 on 7 matching bases. CDR1 and CDR2 (germline): SGHRS, YFSETQ. The germline V and J ends were trimmed by 4 bases and 1 base, with 10 bases remaining between them. CDR3 length: 14 amino acids. The CDR3 coding sequence is TGCGCCAGCAGCCAGGGGGAGGGCACAGATACGCAGTATTTT. Its protein is CASSQGEGTDTQYF.

The chain carries TRBV19 and TRBJ2-1; 11 nucleotides align to TRBD2. V gave up 1 base and J gave up 7 bases; unmatched junction bases: 3. From germline, CDR1 is LNHDA and CDR2 SQIVND (reference sequence). CDR3 length: 15 amino acids. The CDR3 spells CASSIVRTSGNEQFF. The CDR3 coding sequence is TGTGCCAGTAGTATAGTCCGGACTAGCGGGAATGAGCAGTTCTTC.

The CDR3 loop is CASSLDGLAGFLTDTQYF. The DNA of the CDR3 is TGTGCCAGCAGCTTAGATGGGCTAGCGGGGTTTCTCACAGATACGCAGTATTTT. The rearrangement uses TRBV11-2 and TRBJ2-3; 9 positions agree with TRBD2. Per germline, CDR1 SGHAT and CDR2 FQNNGV. The CDR3 consists of 18 residues. The V and J ends lost 0 bases and 2 bases, in that order; junction bases with no gene match: 9.

This clone has just one count. The chain joins TRBV11-2 to TRBJ1-6; no firm D call. Germline values: CDR1 SGHAT, CDR2 FQNNGV. V lost 10 bases and J lost 7, with 26 bases in between. CDR3 length equals 17 residues. The CDR3 nucleotides read TGTGCCACCCCTACCGTGGGCAGGCGCTCTTCGAATTCACCCCTCCACTTT. This gives the protein CATPTVGRRSSNSPLHF.

V is TRBV25-1 and J is TRBJ2-1; TRBD2 matches 11 bases. The V segment lost 3 bases and the J segment 7 bases; nucleotides outside the gene matches: 8. Germline lookup yields CDR1 MGHDK and CDR2 SYGVNS. The CDR3 sequence is 16 residues long. The CDR3 region is CASSDPRLAGLNEQFF. Here the CDR3 DNA reads TGTGCCAGCAGTGATCCCAGACTAGCGGGGTTGAATGAGCAGTTCTTC.